These 13 T cell receptor beta chains came from one sample sequenced in a study of cytomegalovirus exposure and HLA in healthy donors. The PCR ran on 60 Vbeta and 13 Jbeta primers. Generated by immunoSEQ multiplex PCR, the TCRdb table keeps only in-frame clones and is missing some. The data show approximately 100,000 clones, roughly three quarters seen once. The specimen was PBMCs. These receptors originate from a man aged 35 to 55 in good health and CMV-seropositive.

The rearrangement uses TRBV6-6 and TRBJ1-4; 8 bases align to TRBD1. The CDR3 is 16 amino acids. The germline V gene has CDR1 MNHNY and CDR2 SVGAGI (reference sequence). V gave up 4 bases and J gave up 3 bases; unmatched junction bases: 7. CDR3 in amino acids: CASSLGQGQANEKLFF. CDR3 in DNA: TGTGCCAGCAGTTTAGGACAGGGCCAGGCTAATGAAAAACTGTTTTTT.

The rearrangement uses TRBV7-9 and TRBJ1-2; D unclear. The CDR3 extends over 15 amino acids. Germline CDR1 and CDR2: SEHNR and FQNEAQ (reference sequence). Deletions cut 1 base from V and 8 bases from J, with 17 bases between. CDR3 sequence: CASSLGQAGLGGYTF. The CDR3 nucleotides read TGTGCCAGCAGCTTAGGGCAGGCGGGTCTAGGCGGCTACACCTTC.

This clone was counted only a few times. The V call is TRBV29-1, the J call TRBJ1-3; 10 bases line up with TRBD1. In germline, CDR1 is SQVTM, CDR2 ANQGSEA. Trimming cost V 7 bases and J 7 bases; bases outside gene matches: 4. CDR3 length: 12 residues. The CDR3 coding sequence is TGCAGCGCATCGGGACAGGGGAACACCATATATTTT. Protein product: CSASGQGNTIYF. Variable domain in full (rest from reference TRBV29-1 and TRBJ1-3): SAVISQKPSRDICQRGTSLTIQCQVDSQVTMMFWYRQQPGQSLTLIATANQGSEATYESGFVIDKFPISRPNLTFSTLTVSNMSPEDSSIYLCSASGQGNTIYFGEGSWLTVV.

The V and J genes are TRBV30 and TRBJ2-7; no firm D call. V was clipped by 5 bases and J by 4 bases, with 9 bases between them. Germline V gives CDR1 GTSNPN, CDR2 SVGIG (reference sequence). The CDR3 length is 11 residues. The CDR3 loop is CAWSVGYEQYV. In DNA, the CDR3 is TGTGCCTGGTCAGTCGGGTACGAGCAGTACGTC.

The chain joins TRBV2 to TRBJ1-4; D ambiguous. Germline values: CDR1 SNHLY, CDR2 FYNNEI. Trimming left V 8 bases short and J 1 base short, with 11 bases between. This CDR3 is built from 14 residues. The CDR3: CASGGEGTNEKLFF. CDR3 nucleotide sequence: TGTGCCAGCGGAGGCGAGGGAACTAATGAAAAACTGTTTTTT.

This clone was detected once. This chain uses TRBV7-6 with TRBJ1-4; TRBD1 is a possible D gene (6 bases). The CDR3 is 14 residues long. Trimming stripped 2 bases from V and 4 bases from J, with 8 bases between. CDR1 and CDR2 (germline): SGHVS, FNYEAQ. CDR3 coding DNA: TGTGCCAGCAGCTTAATGGACAGTAATGAAAAACTGTTTTTT. Its translation: CASSLMDSNEKLFF. Combining the CDR3 with reference TRBV7-6 and TRBJ1-4 gives the whole variable domain GAGVSQSPRYKVTKRGQDVALRCDPISGHVSLYWYRQALGQGPEFLTYFNYEAQQDKSGLPNDRFSAERPEGSISTLTIQRTEQRDSAMYRCASSLMDSNEKLFFGSGTQLSVL.

This clone was seen a single time. The V call is TRBV9, the J call TRBJ2-7; D call uncertain. From germline, CDR1 is SGDLS and CDR2 YYNGEE. V lost 1 base to trimming and J lost 3 bases, with 11 bases between them. This CDR3 comprises 14 residues. The CDR3 coding sequence is TGTGCCAGCAGCGTAAGTCCGGTTAGCTACGAGCAGTACTTC. This encodes CASSVSPVSYEQYF.

The V and J genes are TRBV30 and TRBJ2-7; TRBD2 agrees at 13 bases. V shed 1 base and J 6 bases; nucleotides not matched to a gene: 3. Germline V CDR1 and CDR2: GTSNPN, SVGIG (reference sequence). There are 14 residues in the CDR3. The CDR3 reads CAWSGGTSGIEQYV. The CDR3 coding sequence is TGTGCCTGGAGTGGGGGGACTAGCGGGATCGAGCAGTACGTC.

The genes are TRBV30 and TRBJ2-5; perhaps TRBD1 as D (6 bases). Germline values: CDR1 GTSNPN, CDR2 SVGIG (reference sequence). This CDR3 has 12 amino acids. The V end was cut by 2 bases, the J end by 3 bases, with 7 bases between. In nucleotides, the CDR3 is TGTGCCTGGAGTAGGACAGAAGAGACCCAGTACTTC. Translation gives CAWSRTEETQYF.

The V gene is TRBV27, the J gene TRBJ2-1; 10 bases are shared with TRBD1. This CDR3 spans 13 amino acids. V shed 4 bases and J 7 bases; nucleotides not matched to a gene: 1. Germline values: CDR1 MNHEY, CDR2 SMNVEV (reference sequence). This CDR3 is CASSWDRGNEQFF. CDR3 nucleotide sequence: TGTGCCAGCAGTTGGGACAGGGGTAATGAGCAGTTCTTC.

This clone was counted only a few times. The chain employs TRBV2 and TRBJ1-4; D is perhaps TRBD1 (5 bases). V lost 0 bases and J 4 bases, leaving 9 bases between the germline ends. Germline V gene lookup returns CDR1 SNHLY and CDR2 FYNNEI. The CDR3 contains 15 residues. CDR3 sequence: CASSEADSNNEKLFF. The CDR3 DNA is TGTGCCAGCAGTGAAGCCGACAGCAATAATGAAAAACTGTTTTTT.

The chain combines TRBV4-1 with TRBJ2-7; 12 nucleotides agree with TRBD2. Germline V gene data show CDR1 as MGHRA and CDR2 as YSYEKL. The CDR3 is made up of 15 amino acids. Unmatched junction bases numbered 0, after V lost 1 base and J lost 2 bases. CDR3 sequence: CASSQGTSGTYEQYF. The CDR3 DNA sequence: TGCGCCAGCAGCCAAGGGACTAGCGGGACCTACGAGCAGTACTTC.

The chain has TRBV2 and TRBJ1-1; possible D gene TRBD1, 6 bases. Trimming stripped 4 bases from V and 8 bases from J, with 11 bases between. From germline, CDR1 is SNHLY and CDR2 FYNNEI. There are 12 residues in the CDR3. DNA for the CDR3: TGTGCCAGCAGTGTATGGACAGAAGAAGCTTTCTTT. This translates into CASSVWTEEAFF.